These 21 T cell receptor beta chains share one sample of origin, sequenced in a study of T cells after yellow fever vaccination. TCRdb re-derived calls from the 5' RACE reads in MiXCR, one entry per CDR3 protein. Of 300,000 or so distinct CDR3 sequences in the sample, 10% to 15% were seen once. The source material was CD4+ T cells sorted from PBMCs, sampled 45 days after the yellow fever booster vaccination. These receptors all stem from a man aged 25 to 40 who received the YFV17D yellow fever vaccine.

This clonotype was seen ten or more times. J is TRBJ2-7 and V is TRBV7-3; 8 positions agree with TRBD1. The CDR3 has 18 amino acids. CDR1 is SGHTA, CDR2 FQGTGA, per germline. Losses at the gene ends were 6 bases for V and 1 base for J; bases not matched to a gene: 17. The CDR3 protein is CASRTTLGAGQGSYEQYF. CDR3 DNA: TGTGCCAGCAGAACTACGCTTGGGGCCGGACAGGGTTCCTACGAGCAGTACTTC.

This clonotype was counted a few times. The CDR3 is CSVGQSAYEQYF. Here the CDR3 DNA reads TGCAGCGTTGGACAGTCAGCCTACGAGCAGTACTTC. The chain employs TRBV29-1 and TRBJ2-7; D is possibly TRBD1 (5 bases). Germline CDR1 SQVTM, CDR2 ANQGSEA. This CDR3 has 12 amino acids. Trimming cost V 4 bases and J 2 bases, with 9 bases left between them.

This clonotype was seen ten or more times. The rearrangement uses TRBV19 and TRBJ2-3; D gene ambiguous. Trimming shortened V by 6 bases and J by 0 bases, and 4 bases separated the two germline ends. Per the germline V gene, CDR1 is LNHDA and CDR2 is SQIVND (reference sequence). The CDR3 spans 12 residues. This CDR3 reads CASRQSTDTQYF. CDR3 nucleotide sequence: TGTGCCAGTAGGCAGAGCACAGATACGCAGTATTTT.

V usage is TRBV7-2 and J usage is TRBJ2-5; D not resolved. CDR3 length: 11 amino acids. Germline V lookup: CDR1 SGHTA, CDR2 FQGNSA. Deletions cut 4 bases from V and 7 bases from J, with 7 bases between. For the CDR3, the DNA is TGTGCCAGCAGCTCGTCGTTGACCCAGTACTTC. It translates to CASSSSLTQYF. Together with reference TRBV7-2 and TRBJ2-5, the CDR3 gives the full variable domain: GAGVSQSPSNKVTEKGKDVELRCDPISGHTALYWYRQSLGQGLEFLIYFQGNSAPDKSGLPSDRFSAERTGGSVSTLTIQRTQQEDSAVYLCASSSSLTQYFGPGTRLLVL.

This clonotype was detected a few times. This chain joins TRBV9 and TRBJ2-7; 8 positions match TRBD2. Germline V gives CDR1 SGDLS, CDR2 YYNGEE. The CDR3 consists of 14 residues. V lost 0 bases and J lost 7; bases outside the gene matches: 6. The CDR3 DNA reads TGTGCCAGCAGCGTAGCGGGAGGGCCGTTTGAGCAGTACTTC. Amino acids: CASSVAGGPFEQYF.

The chain has TRBV15 and TRBJ2-7, with 10 bases that match TRBD1. V was pared by 3 bases and J by 2 bases, with 4 bases of the junction left unmatched. The V gene's germline CDR1 is LNHNV and CDR2 YYDKDF (reference sequence). The CDR3 totals 15 residues. The CDR3 DNA reads as TGTGCCACCAGCAGCGCCGGGACAGGGGCCTACGAGCAGTACTTC. This translates into CATSSAGTGAYEQYF.

Note on this clonotype: A read error is possible here, since a much larger clone lies one base away. V and J are TRBV10-3 and TRBJ2-5, with TRBD2 identical over 7 bases. The V segment lost 10 bases and the J segment 2 bases; nucleotides outside the gene matches: 7. The germline V gene encodes CDR1 ENHRY and CDR2 SYGVKD. CDR3 size: 13 residues. CDR3 coding DNA: TGTGCCACCATAGCGGGCGGACAAGAGACCCAGTACTTC. Its protein is CATIAGGQETQYF.

There are many counts of this clonotype. The chain uses TRBV6-6 and TRBJ2-5; D might be TRBD2 (6 bases). From germline, CDR1 is MNHNY and CDR2 SVGAGI (reference sequence). The CDR3 spans 13 residues. The V end was cut by 6 bases, the J end by 2 bases, with 10 bases between. In nucleotides, the CDR3 is TGTGCCAGCAGGGAGGGCGGACAAGAGACCCAGTACTTC. Translation: CASREGGQETQYF.

This clonotype was observed a few times. The genes are TRBV7-2 and TRBJ2-2; 9 bases map to TRBD1. Looked up from germline, CDR1 is SGHTA and CDR2 is FQGNSA. After removal of 6 bases from V and 8 bases from J, the junction contained 10 bases not matched to a gene. This CDR3 has 15 amino acids. The CDR3 sequence: CASRSGQGSLGELFF. The CDR3 DNA reads as TGTGCCAGCAGATCGGGACAGGGAAGTTTGGGGGAGCTGTTTTTT.

The genes are TRBV28 and TRBJ2-7; 9 positions match TRBD2. This CDR3 contains 16 residues. V trimming: 3 bases; J trimming: 0 bases; junction bases outside the gene matches: 6. Germline values: CDR1 MDHEN, CDR2 SYDVKM. The DNA for the CDR3 is TGTGCCAGCAGTTTCTCCCTAGCGGGACTCTCCTACGAGCAGTACTTC. Translation: CASSFSLAGLSYEQYF.

The CDR3 nucleotides are TGTGCCAGCAGACGCGACTTCGCGGCCAATGAGCAGTTCTTC. This gives the protein CASRRDFAANEQFF. The chain joins TRBV12-3 or TRBV12-4 to TRBJ2-1; D unclear. V was trimmed by 6 bases and J by 6 bases, leaving 15 bases between them. CDR3 length: 14 residues.

The genes are TRBV6-5 and TRBJ1-1; D possibly corresponds to TRBD1 (6 bases). The CDR3 extends over 15 amino acids. V was clipped by 0 bases and J by 1 base, with 9 bases between them. The germline V gene encodes CDR1 MNHEY and CDR2 SVGAGI. CDR3: CASSYSRGGNTEAFF. The DNA for the CDR3 is TGTGCCAGCAGTTACTCGAGAGGGGGGAACACTGAAGCTTTCTTT.

This chain uses TRBV12-3 or TRBV12-4 with TRBJ2-2; TRBD2 matches at 7 bases. The CDR3 length is 15 residues. With V trimmed by 7 bases and J by 4 bases, 9 bases remained unmatched. CDR3 sequence: CASTLGRGATGELFF. CDR3 bases: TGTGCCAGCACCCTAGGGAGGGGTGCCACCGGGGAGCTGTTTTTT.

The V call is TRBV12-3 or TRBV12-4, the J call TRBJ2-1; possible D gene TRBD2, 5 bases. The CDR3 consists of 16 residues. Trimming pared 7 bases from V and 9 bases from J, leaving 25 bases between. The CDR3 protein is CASTHRGLSHFSEQFF. CDR3 DNA sequence: TGTGCCAGCACTCACCGAGGGCTATCCCATTTCAGTGAGCAGTTCTTC.

This clonotype was detected many times. The rearrangement uses TRBV20-1 and TRBJ2-7; 7 bases align to TRBD1. The V gene's germline CDR1 is DFQATT and CDR2 SNEGSKA (reference sequence). V lost 2 bases to trimming and J lost 5 bases; unmatched junction nucleotides: 3. This CDR3 has 12 residues. The CDR3: CSARRQGDEQYF. The DNA for the CDR3 is TGCAGTGCTAGAAGGCAGGGGGACGAGCAGTACTTC.

This clonotype showed up just a few times. The chain recombines TRBV10-3 with TRBJ2-3, with no clear D. Germline V gene sequence: CDR1 ENHRY, CDR2 SYGVKD. Trimming left V 5 bases short and J 1 base short, with 25 bases between. The length of the CDR3 is 19 residues. Written as DNA, the CDR3 is TGTGCCATCAGTCCCCGCCGGCTCACCTATTGGGTCGGCACAGATACGCAGTATTTT. It codes for CAISPRRLTYWVGTDTQYF.

This clonotype was observed a handful of times. This chain links TRBV15 with TRBJ2-7; D perhaps matches TRBD2 (5 bases). Germline CDR1 LNHNV, CDR2 YYDKDF (reference sequence). V was pared by 0 bases and J by 12 bases, with 12 bases between. The CDR3 extends over 12 amino acids. In DNA form, the CDR3 reads TGTGCCACCAGCAGAGATGGGGTCGAGGGGTACTTC. Protein: CATSRDGVEGYF.

This clonotype was counted only a few times. The V call is TRBV3-1, the J call TRBJ2-5; no firm D call. The CDR3 extends over 13 amino acids. CDR1 is LGHDT, CDR2 YNNKEL, per germline (reference sequence). The ends were cut back, 3 bases at V and 0 bases at J, with 5 bases in the middle. CDR3 nucleotides: TGTGCCAGCAGCCACTTGTACCAAGAGACCCAGTACTTC. It is translated as CASSHLYQETQYF.

Only a few counts were recorded for this clonotype. V usage is TRBV14 and J usage is TRBJ2-5; D not resolved. Germline CDR1 reads SGHDN; CDR2 reads FVKESK. With 2 bases removed from V and 1 base from J, the gap between germline ends came to 5 bases. The CDR3 is 13 residues long. CDR3 coding DNA: TGTGCCAGCAGCCAACACCTCCAAGAGACCCAGTACTTC. Amino acids: CASSQHLQETQYF.

The chain is built from TRBV18 and TRBJ2-3; D unclear. The CDR3 spans 13 residues. CDR1 is KGHSH and CDR2 is LQKENI in the germline V gene. With 0 bases removed from V and 3 bases from J, the gap between germline ends came to 4 bases. In DNA, the CDR3 is TGTGCCAGCTCACCACCAGTGACAGATACGCAGTATTTT. As protein: CASSPPVTDTQYF.

This clonotype was recorded at least ten times. The chain joins TRBV5-1 to TRBJ2-7, with a weak D call TRBD2 (5 bases). The CDR3 contains 12 residues. Trimming cost V 4 bases and J 6 bases, with 11 bases left between them. The V gene's germline CDR1 is SGHRS and CDR2 YFSETQ. The CDR3 is CASSPGLSEQYF. CDR3 bases: TGCGCCAGCAGCCCCGGACTTAGCGAGCAGTACTTC.